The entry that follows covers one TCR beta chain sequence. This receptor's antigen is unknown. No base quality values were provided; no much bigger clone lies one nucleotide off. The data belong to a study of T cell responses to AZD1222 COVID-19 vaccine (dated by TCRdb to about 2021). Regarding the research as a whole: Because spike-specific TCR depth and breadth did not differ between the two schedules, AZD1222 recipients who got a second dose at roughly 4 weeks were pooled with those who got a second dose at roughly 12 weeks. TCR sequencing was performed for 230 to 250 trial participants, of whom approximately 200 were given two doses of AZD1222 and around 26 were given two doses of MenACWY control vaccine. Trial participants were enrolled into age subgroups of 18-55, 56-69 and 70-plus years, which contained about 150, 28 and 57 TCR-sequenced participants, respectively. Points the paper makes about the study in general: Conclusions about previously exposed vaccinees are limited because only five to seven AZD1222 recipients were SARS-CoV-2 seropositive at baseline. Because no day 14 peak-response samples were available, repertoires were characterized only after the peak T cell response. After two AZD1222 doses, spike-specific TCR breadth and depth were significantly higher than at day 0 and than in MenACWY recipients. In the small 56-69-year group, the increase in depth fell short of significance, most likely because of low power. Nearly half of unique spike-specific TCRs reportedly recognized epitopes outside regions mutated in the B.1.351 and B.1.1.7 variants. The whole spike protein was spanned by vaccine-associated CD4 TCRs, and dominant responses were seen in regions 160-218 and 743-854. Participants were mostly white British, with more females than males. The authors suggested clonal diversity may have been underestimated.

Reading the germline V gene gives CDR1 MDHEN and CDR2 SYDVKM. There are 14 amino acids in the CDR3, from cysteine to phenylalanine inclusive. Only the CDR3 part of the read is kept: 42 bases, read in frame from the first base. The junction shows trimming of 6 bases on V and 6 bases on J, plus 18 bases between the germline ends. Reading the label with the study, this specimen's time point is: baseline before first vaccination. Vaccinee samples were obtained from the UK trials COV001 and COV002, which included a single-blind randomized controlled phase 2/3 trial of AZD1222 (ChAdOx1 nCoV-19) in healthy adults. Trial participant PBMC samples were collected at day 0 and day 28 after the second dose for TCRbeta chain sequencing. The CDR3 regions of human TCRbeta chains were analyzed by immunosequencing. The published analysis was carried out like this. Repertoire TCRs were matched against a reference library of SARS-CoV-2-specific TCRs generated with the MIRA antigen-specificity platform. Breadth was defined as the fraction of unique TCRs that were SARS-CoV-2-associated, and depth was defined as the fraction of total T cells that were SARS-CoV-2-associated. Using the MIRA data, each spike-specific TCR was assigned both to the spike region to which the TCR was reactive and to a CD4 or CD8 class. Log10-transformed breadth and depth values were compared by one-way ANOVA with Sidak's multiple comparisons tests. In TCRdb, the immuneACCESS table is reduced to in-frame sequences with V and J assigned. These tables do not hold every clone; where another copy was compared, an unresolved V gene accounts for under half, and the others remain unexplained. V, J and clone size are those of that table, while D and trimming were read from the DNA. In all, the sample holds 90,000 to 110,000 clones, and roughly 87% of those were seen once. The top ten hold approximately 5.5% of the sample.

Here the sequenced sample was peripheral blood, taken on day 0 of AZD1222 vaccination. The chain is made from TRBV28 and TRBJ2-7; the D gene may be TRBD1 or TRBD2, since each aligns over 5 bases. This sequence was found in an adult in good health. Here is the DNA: TGTGCCAGCAGCATGAGGGGTGGAGTAATCGAGCAGTACTTC. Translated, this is CASSMRGGVIEQYF. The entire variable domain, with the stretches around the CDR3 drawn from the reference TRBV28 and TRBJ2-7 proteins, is DVKVTQSSRYLVKRTGEKVFLECVQDMDHENMFWYRQDPGLGLRLIYFSYDVKMKEKGDIPEGYSVSREKKERFSLILESASTNQTSMYLCASSMRGGVIEQYFGPGTRLTVT.